The rows below give T cell receptor beta chains drawn from one sample of a study of T cell responses to AZD1222 COVID-19 vaccine. The assay was immunoSEQ multiplex PCR, and TCRdb's table has in-frame clones only and misses some. This sample has 79,000 or so clones, with around 90% found just once. The sequencing used peripheral blood, collected 28 days after the second AZD1222 dose. The receptors were gathered from an adult who received the AZD1222 COVID-19 vaccine. Both conserved end residues are part of each CDR3. The D gene is left open where the match is weak. Some rows mark clone size as missing; the rest say once, few, many or name a class of expanded clone.

d_call: .
v_call: TRBV28
j_call: TRBJ2-7
clone_size: .
cdr3_nt: TGTGCCAGCAGTTTTGCCAGGGTGGTAATCTACGAGCAGTACTTC
cdr3_aa: CASSFARVVIYEQYF

d_call: .
v_call: TRBV7-2
j_call: TRBJ2-1
clone_size: .
cdr3_nt: TGTGCCAGCAGCTTAGCGGGGGGACCTTACAATGAGCAGTTCTTC
cdr3_aa: CASSLAGGPYNEQFF

d_call: .
v_call: TRBV18
j_call: TRBJ1-5
clone_size: .
cdr3_nt: TGTGCCAGCTCACTTGCCCGAGTGAAGGGCAATCAGCCCCAGCATTTT
cdr3_aa: CASSLARVKGNQPQHF

d_call: .
v_call: TRBV10-3
j_call: TRBJ2-1
clone_size: few
cdr3_nt: TGTGCCATCAGTGAGGGAGCAAGGGGCTCCTACAATGAGCAGTTCTTC
cdr3_aa: CAISEGARGSYNEQFF

d_call: .
v_call: TRBV28
j_call: TRBJ1-5
clone_size: .
cdr3_nt: TGTGCCAGCAGTTTAGGCAGAAATCAGCCCCAGCATTTT
cdr3_aa: CASSLGRNQPQHF

d_call: .
v_call: TRBV7-6
j_call: TRBJ1-3
clone_size: .
cdr3_nt: TGTGCCAGCAGCCCTATACAGGGCTCTGGAAACACCATATATTTT
cdr3_aa: CASSPIQGSGNTIYF

d_call: .
v_call: TRBV6-6
j_call: TRBJ1-2
clone_size: .
cdr3_nt: TGTGCCAGCGGCTGGGAGAGTAACTATGGCTACACCTTC
cdr3_aa: CASGWESNYGYTF

d_call: .
v_call: TRBV7-9
j_call: TRBJ2-5
clone_size: .
cdr3_nt: TGTGCCAGCAGCTTGGAACCCCGGGAAGAGACCCAGTACTTC
cdr3_aa: CASSLEPREETQYF

d_call: .
v_call: TRBV7-7
j_call: TRBJ2-3
clone_size: .
cdr3_nt: TGTGCTAGCAGCTTTTTAGGGATCGGCGATACGCAGTATTTT
cdr3_aa: CASSFLGIGDTQYF

d_call: .
v_call: TRBV2
j_call: TRBJ1-4
clone_size: .
cdr3_nt: TGTGCCAGCAGTGTCCAGGGAATTTGGGAAAAACTGTTTTTT
cdr3_aa: CASSVQGIWEKLFF

d_call: TRBD1
v_call: TRBV7-9
j_call: TRBJ2-5
clone_size: once
cdr3_nt: TGTGCCAGCAGCTTAATCGACAGGGGTCAAGAGACCCAGTACTTC
cdr3_aa: CASSLIDRGQETQYF

d_call: .
v_call: TRBV4-1
j_call: TRBJ2-5
clone_size: .
cdr3_nt: TGCGCCAGCAGCACAGTCGGCAGGGGCCAAGAGACCCAGTACTTC
cdr3_aa: CASSTVGRGQETQYF

d_call: .
v_call: TRBV13
j_call: TRBJ2-4
clone_size: once
cdr3_nt: TGTGCCAGCAGCTTAGGCCCGGGATGGGGGGCCAAAAACATTCAGTACTTC
cdr3_aa: CASSLGPGWGAKNIQYF

d_call: TRBD2
v_call: TRBV7-8
j_call: TRBJ2-7
clone_size: .
cdr3_nt: TGTGCCAGCAGCTTAGGGGGGGGGAACTACGAGCAGTACTTC
cdr3_aa: CASSLGGGNYEQYF

d_call: TRBD1
v_call: TRBV6-5
j_call: TRBJ1-2
clone_size: .
cdr3_nt: TGTGCCAGCAGTTCCCCGGGGACAGAGATGGGCTACACCTTC
cdr3_aa: CASSSPGTEMGYTF

d_call: .
v_call: TRBV4-1
j_call: TRBJ2-7
clone_size: .
cdr3_nt: TGCGCCAGCAGCCAAGGAGGGACCGGATTCTACGAGCAGTACTTC
cdr3_aa: CASSQGGTGFYEQYF

d_call: .
v_call: TRBV5-5
j_call: TRBJ1-1
clone_size: .
cdr3_nt: TGTGCCAGCAGCCTGGGAGAGAACACTGAAGCTTTCTTT
cdr3_aa: CASSLGENTEAFF

d_call: .
v_call: TRBV5-1
j_call: TRBJ1-4
clone_size: .
cdr3_nt: TGCGCCAGCAGCCCGGATCCGGGGTCTAATGAAAAACTGTTTTTT
cdr3_aa: CASSPDPGSNEKLFF

d_call: TRBD1
v_call: TRBV4-1
j_call: TRBJ2-2
clone_size: .
cdr3_nt: TGCGCCAGCAGCCAAAGGGACAGGTCTGTAATGAACACCGGGGAGCTGTTTTTT
cdr3_aa: CASSQRDRSVMNTGELFF

d_call: .
v_call: TRBV5-1
j_call: TRBJ1-2
clone_size: .
cdr3_nt: TGCGCCAGCAGCTTGTCTCGCTCCTATGGCTACACCTTC
cdr3_aa: CASSLSRSYGYTF

d_call: .
v_call: TRBV27
j_call: TRBJ1-6
clone_size: once
cdr3_nt: TGTGCCAGCGCCGCGGGGGGAAATTCACCCCTCCACTTT
cdr3_aa: CASAAGGNSPLHF

d_call: .
v_call: TRBV12-3/TRBV12-4
j_call: TRBJ1-2
clone_size: .
cdr3_nt: TGTGCCAGCAGTCTTCGGGGAGGCTACACCTTC
cdr3_aa: CASSLRGGYTF

d_call: .
v_call: TRBV12-3/TRBV12-4
j_call: TRBJ2-7
clone_size: .
cdr3_nt: TGTGCCAGCAGTTACGGGGGTCCGTACGAGCAGTACTTC
cdr3_aa: CASSYGGPYEQYF

d_call: TRBD2
v_call: TRBV5-1
j_call: TRBJ2-7
clone_size: .
cdr3_nt: TGCGCCAGCAGCTTGGTTAGCGGGGAACCAGGACTCTCCGAGCAGTACTTC
cdr3_aa: CASSLVSGEPGLSEQYF

d_call: .
v_call: TRBV30
j_call: TRBJ1-6
clone_size: .
cdr3_nt: TGTGCCTGGAGTGTATCCCATCTCTCACCCCTCCACTTT
cdr3_aa: CAWSVSHLSPLHF

d_call: .
v_call: TRBV2
j_call: TRBJ1-1
clone_size: .
cdr3_nt: TGTGCCACAGAACAGGGCCGGAACACTGAAGCTTTCTTT
cdr3_aa: CATEQGRNTEAFF

d_call: .
v_call: TRBV19
j_call: TRBJ1-5
clone_size: .
cdr3_nt: TGTGCCAGTAGTACCCCGAATTCTTATCCGGGACACCCAGGAGGTCAGCCCCAGCATTTT
cdr3_aa: CASSTPNSYPGHPGGQPQHF

d_call: .
v_call: TRBV5-1
j_call: TRBJ1-1
clone_size: .
cdr3_nt: TGCGCCAGCAGTCAGCAGGGCGGAAACACTGAAGCTTTCTTT
cdr3_aa: CASSQQGGNTEAFF

d_call: TRBD1
v_call: TRBV2
j_call: TRBJ1-6
clone_size: few
cdr3_nt: TGTGCCAGCAATCAAGGGGGCGAATCACCCCTCCACTTT
cdr3_aa: CASNQGGESPLHF

d_call: .
v_call: TRBV7-9
j_call: TRBJ1-1
clone_size: once
cdr3_nt: TGTGCCAGCAGCCCTCCGGTAGTATCGCTAGGGGCGCGTACTGAAGCTTTCTTT
cdr3_aa: CASSPPVVSLGARTEAFF

d_call: TRBD1
v_call: TRBV7-9
j_call: TRBJ1-4
clone_size: .
cdr3_nt: TGTGCCAGCAGCCCCCGACAGGGGGGATTCCTGAGGGATGAAAAACTGTTTTTT
cdr3_aa: CASSPRQGGFLRDEKLFF

d_call: .
v_call: TRBV29-1
j_call: TRBJ1-2
clone_size: few
cdr3_nt: TGCAGCGTTCCAGACGGATTGGATGGCTACACCTTC
cdr3_aa: CSVPDGLDGYTF

d_call: .
v_call: TRBV2
j_call: TRBJ1-5
clone_size: .
cdr3_nt: TGTGCCAGCAGTTACAGGGACCCGGGGCAGCCCCAGCATTTT
cdr3_aa: CASSYRDPGQPQHF

d_call: .
v_call: TRBV7-2
j_call: TRBJ2-7
clone_size: few
cdr3_nt: TGTGCCAGCAGCTTAGTGGGCTACGAGCAGTACTTC
cdr3_aa: CASSLVGYEQYF

d_call: .
v_call: TRBV4-2
j_call: TRBJ1-1
clone_size: .
cdr3_nt: TGTGCCAGCAGCCAAGATTGGGGGGAAAAAACTGAAGCTTTCTTT
cdr3_aa: CASSQDWGEKTEAFF

d_call: .
v_call: TRBV7-9
j_call: TRBJ1-4
clone_size: .
cdr3_nt: TGTGCCAGCAGCCCAAAAGGGGGGAATGAAAAACTGTTTTTT
cdr3_aa: CASSPKGGNEKLFF

d_call: TRBD1
v_call: TRBV27
j_call: TRBJ1-6
clone_size: .
cdr3_nt: TGTGCCAGCAGTTCCGGGACAGGGTATAATTCACCCCTCCACTTT
cdr3_aa: CASSSGTGYNSPLHF

d_call: .
v_call: TRBV6-2/TRBV6-3
j_call: TRBJ2-3
clone_size: .
cdr3_nt: TGTGCCAGCAGCCCTGGACCGATCACAGATACGCAGTATTTT
cdr3_aa: CASSPGPITDTQYF

d_call: .
v_call: TRBV9
j_call: TRBJ1-1
clone_size: .
cdr3_nt: TGTGCCAGCGGGGGGAGTGGGCGGGCTTTCTTT
cdr3_aa: CASGGSGRAFF

d_call: TRBD1
v_call: TRBV5-8
j_call: TRBJ1-2
clone_size: .
cdr3_nt: TGTGCCAGCAGCTTGACAGGGGGCCGGGGCTACACCTTC
cdr3_aa: CASSLTGGRGYTF

d_call: .
v_call: TRBV5-1
j_call: TRBJ2-1
clone_size: .
cdr3_nt: TGCGCCAGCAGCTTGGGTCCGGACAGCTACAATGAGCAGTTCTTC
cdr3_aa: CASSLGPDSYNEQFF

d_call: .
v_call: TRBV29-1
j_call: TRBJ2-7
clone_size: once
cdr3_nt: TGCAGCGTTGGAAACGGGGGACAAAACTACGAGCAGTACTTC
cdr3_aa: CSVGNGGQNYEQYF